Listed below are T cell receptor beta chains from one sample, sequenced in a study of T cells after yellow fever vaccination. TCRdb called the 5' RACE reads again in MiXCR, with one record for every CDR3 protein. This sample has around 230,000 distinct CDR3 sequences, with 6% to 8% found just once. Specimen: CD4+ T cells sorted from PBMCs, collected on the day of the yellow fever booster vaccination. All receptors derive from a man younger than 45 who received the YFV17D yellow fever vaccine. Each CDR3 is given with its conserved first and last residue. The D gene is left open where the match is weak. Size values are once, few and many counts, or a class for expanded clones, and some rows have none.

many,-,TRBV10-3,TRBJ1-1,TGTGCCATCAGTGAGGCCGGACGGGGTGAAGCTTTCTTT,CAISEAGRGEAFF
many,-,TRBV29-1,TRBJ2-1,TGCAGCGTTGAGGGCCTCGGAAGTGAGCAGTTCTTC,CSVEGLGSEQFF
few,TRBD2,TRBV20-1,TRBJ2-5,TGCAGTGCTCCTAGATCCGGGACTAGCCAAGAGACCCAGTACTTC,CSAPRSGTSQETQYF
-,TRBD2,TRBV12-3/TRBV12-4,TRBJ2-7,TGTGTCAGCAGTTTAGGTACAGGGACTAGGACCTACGAGCAGTACTTC,CVSSLGTGTRTYEQYF
-,TRBD2,TRBV28,TRBJ2-7,TGTGCCAGCAGTCCTAGCGGGAGAGTTTACGAGCAGTACTTC,CASSPSGRVYEQYF
few,-,TRBV12-3/TRBV12-4,TRBJ1-3,TGTGCCAGCCGTCACCCAGGCCCCCCTGGAAACACCATATATTTT,CASRHPGPPGNTIYF
many,-,TRBV20-1,TRBJ2-2,TGCAGTGCTAGGCCCGGGGTCGACACCGGGGAGCTGTTTTTT,CSARPGVDTGELFF
few,TRBD1,TRBV7-2,TRBJ1-5,TGTGCCAGCAGCCGGACAGGGTTTCAGCCCCAGCATTTT,CASSRTGFQPQHF
many,-,TRBV28,TRBJ1-1,TGTGCCAGCAGTTTAGGGGGCCAGAAAACTGAAGCTTTCTTT,CASSLGGQKTEAFF
-,-,TRBV7-9,TRBJ2-2,TGTGCCAGCAGCTTAGTGACCTCGGAAGGGGAGCTGTTTTTT,CASSLVTSEGELFF
many,-,TRBV3-1,TRBJ2-1,TGTGCCAGCAGCGGTGGAGGCCTTGAGCAGTTCTTC,CASSGGGLEQFF
many,TRBD2,TRBV20-1,TRBJ2-1,TGCAGTGCTCCGAGGGGTAGCGGGAGTGGTAATGAGCAGTTCTTC,CSAPRGSGSGNEQFF
-,-,TRBV28,TRBJ2-2,TGTGCCAGTCAAACCGGAGTCAGGCCCGGGGAGCTGTTTTTT,CASQTGVRPGELFF
few,-,TRBV15,TRBJ1-5,TGTGCCACCAGCGCTGGGAGCAATCAGCCCCAGCATTTT,CATSAGSNQPQHF
many,TRBD1,TRBV29-1,TRBJ2-2,TGCAGCGTGGACAGGGCTCACACCGGGGAGCTGTTTTTT,CSVDRAHTGELFF
many,TRBD2,TRBV6-8,TRBJ2-1,TGTGCCAGCAGTTCGAGAGACGCGGGAGGATTTAGCTCCTACAATGAGCAGTTCTTC,CASSSRDAGGFSSYNEQFF
many,TRBD2,TRBV7-2,TRBJ2-3,TGTGCCAGCAGCTTAGTTGGGCGGGGGGGGGATACGCAGTATTTT,CASSLVGRGGDTQYF
few,-,TRBV4-3,TRBJ2-5,TGCGCCAGCAGCCAAGATCGGGGTGTCTGGCAGACCCAGTACTTC,CASSQDRGVWQTQYF
few,TRBD1,TRBV6-2/TRBV6-3,TRBJ2-7,TGTGCCAGCAGTTACTTCTCTGGACAGGGCTCAATCCAGGGGCCCTACGAGCAGTACTTC,CASSYFSGQGSIQGPYEQYF
many,-,TRBV28,TRBJ2-7,TGTGCCAGCAGTTTGCACACCTACGAGCAGTACTTC,CASSLHTYEQYF
many,-,TRBV7-3,TRBJ1-2,TGTGCCAGCAGCTTATCTTACAGCCGTGATGGCTACACCTTC,CASSLSYSRDGYTF
few,-,TRBV1,TRBJ2-4,TGCACCAGCAGCCAACCGCGGACTAAAGAAAACATTCAGTACTTC,CTSSQPRTKENIQYF
-,-,TRBV5-4,TRBJ2-5,TGTGCCAGCAGCTCCCAACAGGGTGAAGAGACCCAGTACTTC,CASSSQQGEETQYF
-,TRBD1,TRBV7-2,TRBJ1-5,TGTGCCAGCAGCCCCCAGGGGGCGTATCAGCCCCAGCATTTT,CASSPQGAYQPQHF
many,-,TRBV20-1,TRBJ2-7,TGCAGTGCCTCTTCGGGTCCCTACGAGCAGTACTTC,CSASSGPYEQYF
few,-,TRBV20-1,TRBJ2-1,TGCAGTGCCCAGGGGCAATACAATGAGCAGTTCTTC,CSAQGQYNEQFF
-,-,TRBV11-2,TRBJ2-2,TGTGCCAGCAGACCCACCGGGGAGCTGTTTTTT,CASRPTGELFF
-,TRBD1,TRBV16,TRBJ2-1,TGTGCCAGCAGCCCACGGACAGGGCTGGGCAATGAGCAGTTCTTC,CASSPRTGLGNEQFF
few,TRBD1,TRBV7-9,TRBJ1-6,TGTGCCAGCACTACCGGGACAGGAGCATATAATTCACCCCTCCACTTT,CASTTGTGAYNSPLHF
-,-,TRBV7-2,TRBJ2-7,TGTGCCAGCAGCCAGGGAGGCAGGGAGTACGAGCAGTACTTC,CASSQGGREYEQYF
many,TRBD2,TRBV6-1,TRBJ2-1,TGTGCCAGCAGAGTTAGCGGGACGAGGTACAATGAGCAGTTCTTC,CASRVSGTRYNEQFF
few,-,TRBV5-1,TRBJ2-7,TGCGCCAGCAGCTTGGAATCGTTTGTCGAGCAGTACTTC,CASSLESFVEQYF
few,-,TRBV5-1,TRBJ2-7,TGCGCCAGCAGCTCGACGATCGGGGGTCGAAGCTCCTACGAGCAGTACTTC,CASSSTIGGRSSYEQYF
many,TRBD2,TRBV20-1,TRBJ2-2,TGCAGTGCGCCTAGCGGTTACACCGGGGAGCTGTTTTTT,CSAPSGYTGELFF
many,-,TRBV6-5,TRBJ2-3,TGTGCCAGCAGTTACCAGCGGGTCGGGGGCACAGATACGCAGTATTTT,CASSYQRVGGTDTQYF
many,TRBD2,TRBV5-1,TRBJ2-5,TGCGCCAGCAGCCGATTAGCGGGAGGGCCGTCGGAGACCCAGTACTTC,CASSRLAGGPSETQYF
many,-,TRBV5-6,TRBJ2-1,TGTGCCAGCAGCTTATTTAGGTCCAGTATATCCTACAATGAGCAGTTCTTC,CASSLFRSSISYNEQFF
-,-,TRBV10-3,TRBJ2-7,TGTGCCATCAAAGGGCTAGCAGGTGACGAGCAGTACTTC,CAIKGLAGDEQYF
-,TRBD2,TRBV27,TRBJ2-7,TGTGCCAGCACAAGCGGGAACTACGAGCAGTACTTC,CASTSGNYEQYF
-,-,TRBV5-1,TRBJ1-1,TGCGCCAGCAGCATGGACACATCGAACACTGAAGCTTTCTTT,CASSMDTSNTEAFF
-,-,TRBV3-1,TRBJ2-7,TGTGCCAGCAGCCAAGATGTGGCAACTCGTACGAAGCAGTACTTC,CASSQDVATRTKQYF
-,TRBD2,TRBV28,TRBJ2-3,TGTGCCAGCAGTTGGCCCAATCCATTTAGCGGGATCCCCGGTACAGATACGCAGTATTTT,CASSWPNPFSGIPGTDTQYF
many,TRBD1,TRBV6-5,TRBJ1-5,TGTGCCAGCAGTTACTCGCACAGGGGGGATCAGCCCCAGCATTTT,CASSYSHRGDQPQHF
many,-,TRBV7-9,TRBJ1-5,TGTGCCAGCAGCTTATTTGCAGGGGAAAATCAGCCCCAGCATTTT,CASSLFAGENQPQHF
-,-,TRBV2,TRBJ2-2,TGTGCCAGCAGTGGGTGGAGGAACACCGGGGAGCTGTTTTTT,CASSGWRNTGELFF